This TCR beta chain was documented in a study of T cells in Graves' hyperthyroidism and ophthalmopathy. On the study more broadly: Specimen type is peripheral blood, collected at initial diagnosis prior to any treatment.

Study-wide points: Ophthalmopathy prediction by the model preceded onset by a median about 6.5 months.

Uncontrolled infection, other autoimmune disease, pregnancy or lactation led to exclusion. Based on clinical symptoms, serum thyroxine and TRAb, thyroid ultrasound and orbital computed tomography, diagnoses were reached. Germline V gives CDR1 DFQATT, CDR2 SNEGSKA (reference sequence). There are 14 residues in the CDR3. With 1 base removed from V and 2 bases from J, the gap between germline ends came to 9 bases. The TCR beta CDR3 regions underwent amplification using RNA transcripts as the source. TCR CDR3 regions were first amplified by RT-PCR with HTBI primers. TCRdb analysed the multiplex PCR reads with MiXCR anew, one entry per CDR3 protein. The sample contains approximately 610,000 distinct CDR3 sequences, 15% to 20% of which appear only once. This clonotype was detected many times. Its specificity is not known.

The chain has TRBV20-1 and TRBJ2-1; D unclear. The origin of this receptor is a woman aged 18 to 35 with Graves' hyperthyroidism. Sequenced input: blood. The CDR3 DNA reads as TGCAGTGCTAGAGTACCCTGGGCCTACAATGAGCAGTTCTTC. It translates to CSARVPWAYNEQFF.